This T cell receptor beta chain was retrieved from a study of shared clonotypes between healthy human individuals. Study-wide points: When naive CD4 clonotypes were compared across a few donors, 5% to 5.5% were shared.

Naive CD8 populations comprised CD45RO-negative cells positively selected for CCR7, excluding terminally differentiated effector memory CD45RA+ cells. Donors were healthy HIV-negative adults without recent acute infections or vaccinations. Germline CDR1 is SGDLS and CDR2 is YYNGEE. This CDR3 region has 15 residues. Trimming removed 4 bases from V and 0 bases from J, with 10 bases in between. The assay was immunoSEQ multiplex PCR, and TCRdb's table has in-frame clones only and misses some. The table has roughly 590,000 clones, nearly 97% seen once. With respect to this clone: Its antigen is unidentified.

Sequenced material: naive CD8+ T cells sorted from blood. The sequence was obtained from a woman aged 25 to 39 in good health. V gene TRBV9 combines with J gene TRBJ1-4; D call uncertain. CDR3 sequence: CASSQEVATNEKLFF. DNA for the CDR3: TGTGCCAGCAGCCAAGAGGTAGCAACTAATGAAAAACTGTTTTTT.